Listed below are T cell receptor beta chains from one sample, sequenced in a study of cytomegalovirus exposure and HLA in healthy donors. TCRdb keeps only in-frame clones here, not all; method: immunoSEQ multiplex PCR. The sample carries 150,000 or so clones, roughly 89% recorded once. The sample comprised PBMCs. The receptor set was obtained from a woman under 40 in good health and CMV-seronegative. The CDR3 runs from the conserved cysteine through the conserved F or W. D genes are given only for firm matches. The size entry is marked missing in some rows and otherwise reads once, few, many or a size class.

CDR3 protein	CDR3 DNA	V gene	J gene	D gene	CDR3 length	clone size
CASSLGGSRHF	TGCGCCAGCAGCCTTGGAGGGTCTCGTCACTTC	TRBV5-1	TRBJ2-4	-	11	once
CASSLGLAADTQYF	TGCGCCAGCAGCTTGGGACTAGCGGCAGATACGCAGTATTTT	TRBV5-1	TRBJ2-3	TRBD2	14	-
CSVSQGRNTEAFF	TGCAGCGTTTCACAGGGGCGGAATACTGAAGCTTTCTTT	TRBV29-1	TRBJ1-1	TRBD1	13	few
CASNPGYGYTF	TGTGCCAGCAATCCGGGGTATGGCTACACCTTC	TRBV6-1	TRBJ1-2	-	11	-
CASSPLQGRHEQYF	TGTGCCAGCAGCCCCTTGCAGGGCCGGCACGAGCAGTACTTC	TRBV27	TRBJ2-7	-	14	-
CASSPQGGQPQHF	TGTGCCAGCAGTCCCCAGGGGGGTCAGCCCCAGCATTTT	TRBV25-1	TRBJ1-5	TRBD1	13	-
CASSQASGLEQETQYF	TGCGCCAGCAGCCAAGCATCGGGACTAGAACAAGAGACCCAGTACTTC	TRBV4-1	TRBJ2-5	TRBD2	16	-
CASTPTGSYGYTF	TGTGCCAGCACCCCAACAGGAAGCTATGGCTACACCTTC	TRBV6-5	TRBJ1-2	-	13	-
CASSLVVAVTSDTQYF	TGCGCCAGCAGCTTGGTGGTAGCGGTTACATCAGATACGCAGTATTTT	TRBV5-1	TRBJ2-3	-	16	-
CASSPDRDRVRNEQFF	TGTGCCAGCTCACCAGACCGGGACAGGGTGCGCAATGAGCAGTTCTTC	TRBV18	TRBJ2-1	TRBD1	16	-
CASRTPSENYGYTF	TGTGCCAGCAGAACCCCTTCAGAAAACTATGGCTACACCTTC	TRBV6-5	TRBJ1-2	-	14	-
CASRQSGFGNTIYF	TGCGCCAGCAGGCAATCAGGGTTCGGAAACACCATATATTTT	TRBV5-1	TRBJ1-3	-	14	-